This note documents a single TCR beta chain sequence. MiXCR, applied by TCRdb to the 5' RACE reads, yields one record per CDR3 protein. The sample contains roughly 50,000 distinct CDR3 sequences, approximately 23% of which appear only once. With 0 bases clipped from V and 9 bases from J, the junction kept 4 bases outside the gene matches. Germline values: CDR1 SGDLS, CDR2 YYNGEE. The CDR3 spans 16 residues. The V call is TRBV9, the J call TRBJ2-1; TRBD2 matches 15 bases. The sequence derives from a female donor with breast cancer. The sequenced material came from tumor-infiltrating naive CD4+ T cells sorted from the breast tumor. Subset indicated: naive CD4+ T cells, CD4+CD45RA+CD25-. In DNA, the CDR3 is TGTGCCAGCAGCGTAGGGACTAGCGGGAGGGCCATTGAGCAGTTCTTC. It is translated as CASSVGTSGRAIEQFF.